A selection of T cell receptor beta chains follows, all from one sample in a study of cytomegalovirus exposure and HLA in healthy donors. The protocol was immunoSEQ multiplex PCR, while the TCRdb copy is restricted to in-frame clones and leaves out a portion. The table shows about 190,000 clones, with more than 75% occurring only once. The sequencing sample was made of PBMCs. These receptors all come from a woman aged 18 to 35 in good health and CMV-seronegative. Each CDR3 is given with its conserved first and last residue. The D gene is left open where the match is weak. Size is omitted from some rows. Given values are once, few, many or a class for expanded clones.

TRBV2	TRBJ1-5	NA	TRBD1	TGTGCCAGCATGAGCACAGGGGGCAATCAGCCCCAGCATTTT	CASMSTGGNQPQHF
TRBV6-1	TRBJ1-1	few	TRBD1	TGTGCCAGCAGTGACGGGACAGGGCCCGTCACTGAAGCTTTCTTT	CASSDGTGPVTEAFF
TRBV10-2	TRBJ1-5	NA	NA	TGCGCCAGCACGGGGCAGGGGATGAATCAGCCCCAGCATTTT	CASTGQGMNQPQHF
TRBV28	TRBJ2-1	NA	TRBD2	TGTGCCAGCAGCCCGCTGGGGCTAGCGGGAGGCTCCTACAATGAGCAGTTCTTC	CASSPLGLAGGSYNEQFF
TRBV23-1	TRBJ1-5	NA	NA	TGCGCCAGCAGTCGAGGAGTAAATCAGCCCCAGCATTTT	CASSRGVNQPQHF
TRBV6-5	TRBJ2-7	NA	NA	TGTGCCAGTACCAGGGGTGGCCCCTACGAGCAGTACTTC	CASTRGGPYEQYF
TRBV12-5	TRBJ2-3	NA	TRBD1	TGTGCTAGTGGTTTGATACCGGGACAGGGAACAGATACGCAGTATTTT	CASGLIPGQGTDTQYF
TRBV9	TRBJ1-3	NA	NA	TGTGCCAGCAGCGCCCTAGGGACAACCTCTGGAAACACCATATATTTT	CASSALGTTSGNTIYF
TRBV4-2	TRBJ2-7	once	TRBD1	TGTGCCAGCAGCCAAGGGACAGGGGATGGGGAGCAGTACTTC	CASSQGTGDGEQYF
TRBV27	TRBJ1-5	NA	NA	TGTGCCAGCAGCCGCAGGGGTAGCAATCAGCCCCAGCATTTT	CASSRRGSNQPQHF
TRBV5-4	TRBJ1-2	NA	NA	TGTGCCAGCAGCTTGTCGGTATTGCCAGGGGTGAATGGCTACACCTTC	CASSLSVLPGVNGYTF
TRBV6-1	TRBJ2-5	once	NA	TGTGCCAGCAGTGAATTTGCGGGGTCAGGGCGGCAGACCCAGTACTTC	CASSEFAGSGRQTQYF
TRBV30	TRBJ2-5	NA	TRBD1	TGTGCCTGCAAAGTGACAGGGGGGCGGGAGACCCAGTACTTC	CACKVTGGRETQYF
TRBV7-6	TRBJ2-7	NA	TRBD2	TGTGCCAGCAGCTCGGGGGGGCTCTCCTACGAGCAGTACTTC	CASSSGGLSYEQYF
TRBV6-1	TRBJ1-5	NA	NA	TGTGCCAGCTGTGGATCGGTTTATAGCAATCAGCCCCAGCATTTT	CASCGSVYSNQPQHF
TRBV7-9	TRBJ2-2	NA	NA	TGTGCCAGCGGGTCTCAGGGATACACCGGGGAGCTGTTTTTT	CASGSQGYTGELFF
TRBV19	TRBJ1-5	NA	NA	TGTGCCAGTAGAGACCAAAGGCAGGGCAATCAGCCCCAGCATTTT	CASRDQRQGNQPQHF
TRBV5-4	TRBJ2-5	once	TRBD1	TGTGCCAGCGGTACCGGGACAGAAGAGACCCAGTACTTC	CASGTGTEETQYF
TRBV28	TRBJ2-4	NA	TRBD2	TGTGCCAGCAGTAGCAGCGGGGAAAACATTCAGTACTTC	CASSSSGENIQYF
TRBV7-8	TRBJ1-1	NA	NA	TGTGCCAGCAGCAAATTGGAGGTGAACACTGAAGCTTTCTTT	CASSKLEVNTEAFF
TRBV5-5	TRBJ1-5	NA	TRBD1	TGTGCCAGCAGCCAGACGGGGGACAGTTATCAGCCCCAGCATTTT	CASSQTGDSYQPQHF
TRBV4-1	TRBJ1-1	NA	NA	TGCGCCAGCAGCCTGGATCCCGCAGGGGCTCCCCTGAACACTGAAGCTTTCTTT	CASSLDPAGAPLNTEAFF
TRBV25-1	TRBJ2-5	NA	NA	TGTGCCAGCGCGTACAGCATCCAAGAGACCCAGTACTTC	CASAYSIQETQYF
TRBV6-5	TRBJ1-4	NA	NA	TGTGCCAGCAGTCACTTGAGCGGCCCTGAAAAACTGTTTTTT	CASSHLSGPEKLFF
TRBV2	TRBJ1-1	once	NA	TGTGCCAGGGACACAGGAGACCTTGAAGCTTTCTTT	CARDTGDLEAFF
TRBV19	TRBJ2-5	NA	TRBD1	TGTGCCAGTAGTACGACAGGGGGCGAAGAGACCCAGTACTTC	CASSTTGGEETQYF
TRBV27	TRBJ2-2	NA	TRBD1	TGTGCCAGCAGACAGGGAGAGGGGGCGATCGGGGAGCTGTTTTTT	CASRQGEGAIGELFF
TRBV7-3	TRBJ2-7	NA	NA	TGTGCCAGCAGCTTATCTCGACACGAGCAGTACTTC	CASSLSRHEQYF
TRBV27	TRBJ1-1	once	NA	TGTGCCAGCAGTTTTGTCGGGCGCGGCGGGGCTTTCTTT	CASSFVGRGGAFF
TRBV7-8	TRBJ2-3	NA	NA	TGTGCCAGCAGCTTTTCAGGGGAAGGGTCAGATACGCAGTATTTT	CASSFSGEGSDTQYF
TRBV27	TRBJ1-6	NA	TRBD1	TGTGCCAGCAGTCCCGGACAGGGGGCTTCACCCCTCCACTTT	CASSPGQGASPLHF
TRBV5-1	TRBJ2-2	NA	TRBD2	TGCGCCAGCAGCTCCAGCGGGAGGAACACCGGGGAGCTGTTTTTT	CASSSSGRNTGELFF
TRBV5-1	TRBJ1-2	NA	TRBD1	TGCGCCAGCAGCACAGGGGCGAACTATGGCTACACCTTC	CASSTGANYGYTF
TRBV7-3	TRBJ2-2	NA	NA	TGTGCCAGCAGCCCGAGTTACACCGGGGAGCTGTTTTTT	CASSPSYTGELFF
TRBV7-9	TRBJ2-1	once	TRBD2	TGTTCCAGCAGCCTTCGACTAGCGGGGGAGGAGTTCTTC	CSSSLRLAGEEFF
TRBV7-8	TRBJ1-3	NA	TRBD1	TGTGCCAGCAGCTTAGGACAGGGGAAGATCGGAAACACCATATATTTT	CASSLGQGKIGNTIYF
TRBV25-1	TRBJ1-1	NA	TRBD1	TGTGCCAGCAGTTCCTTACCCGGGACAGGGGGGCCTGAAGCTTTCTTT	CASSSLPGTGGPEAFF
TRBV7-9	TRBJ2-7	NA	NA	TGTGCCAGCAGCGAGGTCCAGTACTACGAGCAGTACTTC	CASSEVQYYEQYF
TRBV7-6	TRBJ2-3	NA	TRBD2	TGTGCCAGCAGCTTGGGGCCTAGCGGCTCTAGGGCAGATACGCAGTATTTT	CASSLGPSGSRADTQYF
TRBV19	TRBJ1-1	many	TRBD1	TGTGCCAGTAGTAGCCGCCGTTCCGGGACAGGGAAGGCTGAAGCTTTCTTT	CASSSRRSGTGKAEAFF
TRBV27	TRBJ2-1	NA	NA	TGTGCCAGCAGTCAGAGACTGGTCAATGAGCAGTTCTTC	CASSQRLVNEQFF
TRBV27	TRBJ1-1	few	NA	TGTGCCACCGATAGGAACAGGGCGAACACTGAAGCTTTCTTT	CATDRNRANTEAFF
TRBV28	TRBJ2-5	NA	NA	TGTGCCAGCAGGGGGCAAAGGGAGACCCAGTACTTC	CASRGQRETQYF
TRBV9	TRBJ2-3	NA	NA	TGTGCCAGCAGCGTAGAAGGGGTGGGGCCGGATACGCAGTATTTT	CASSVEGVGPDTQYF
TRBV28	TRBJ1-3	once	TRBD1	TGTGCCAGCCGAAAGACAGGGACTGGAAACACCATATATTTT	CASRKTGTGNTIYF
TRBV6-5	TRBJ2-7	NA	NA	TGTGCCAGCAGTTACTCCTATGGGCAGGGCTCCTACGAGCAGTACTTC	CASSYSYGQGSYEQYF
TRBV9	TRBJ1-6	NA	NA	TGTGCCAGCAGCGCTGACAGTTCCGCACCCCTCCACTTT	CASSADSSAPLHF